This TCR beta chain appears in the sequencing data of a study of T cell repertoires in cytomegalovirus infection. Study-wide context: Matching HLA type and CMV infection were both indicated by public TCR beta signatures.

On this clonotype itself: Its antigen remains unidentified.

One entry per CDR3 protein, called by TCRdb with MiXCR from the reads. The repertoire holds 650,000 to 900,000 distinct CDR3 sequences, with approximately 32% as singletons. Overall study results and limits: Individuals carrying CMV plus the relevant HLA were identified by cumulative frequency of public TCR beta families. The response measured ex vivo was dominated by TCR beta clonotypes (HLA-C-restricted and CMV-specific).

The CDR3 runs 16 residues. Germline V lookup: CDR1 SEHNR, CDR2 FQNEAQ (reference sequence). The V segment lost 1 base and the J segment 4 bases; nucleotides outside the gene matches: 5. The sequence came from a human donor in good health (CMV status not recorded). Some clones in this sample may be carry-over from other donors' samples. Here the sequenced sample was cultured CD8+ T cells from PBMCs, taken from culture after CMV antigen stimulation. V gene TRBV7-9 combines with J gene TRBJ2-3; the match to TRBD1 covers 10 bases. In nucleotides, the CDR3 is TGTGCCAGCAGCTTAGTAGGGGGACAGGGGTCAGATACGCAGTATTTT. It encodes CASSLVGGQGSDTQYF.